This T cell receptor beta chain was profiled in a study of T cell responses to AZD1222 COVID-19 vaccine. Assay used: immunoSEQ multiplex PCR; TCRdb lists only in-frame clones, some missing. The sample includes about 110,000 clones, approximately 86% seen only once; the top ten take over 4%. Germline V lookup: CDR1 SGHRS, CDR2 YFSETQ. The CDR3 length is 16 residues. V dropped 0 bases and J dropped 2; count of bases not matched to a gene: 4. This TCR was recovered from an adult in good health. The chain uses TRBV5-1 and TRBJ2-3; the match to TRBD2 covers 9 bases. The starting material was peripheral blood, obtained on day 0 of AZD1222 vaccination. The CDR3 DNA follows: TGCGCCAGCAGCTTGGGGACTAGCGCCTTCACAGATACGCAGTATTTT. Translated: CASSLGTSAFTDTQYF. The complete variable domain, with remaining parts taken from reference TRBV5-1 and TRBJ2-3, reads KAGVTQTPRYLIKTRGQQVTLSCSPISGHRSVSWYQQTPGQGLQFLFEYFSETQRNKGNFPGRFSGRQFSNSRSEMNVSTLELGDSALYLCASSLGTSAFTDTQYFGPGTRLTVL.